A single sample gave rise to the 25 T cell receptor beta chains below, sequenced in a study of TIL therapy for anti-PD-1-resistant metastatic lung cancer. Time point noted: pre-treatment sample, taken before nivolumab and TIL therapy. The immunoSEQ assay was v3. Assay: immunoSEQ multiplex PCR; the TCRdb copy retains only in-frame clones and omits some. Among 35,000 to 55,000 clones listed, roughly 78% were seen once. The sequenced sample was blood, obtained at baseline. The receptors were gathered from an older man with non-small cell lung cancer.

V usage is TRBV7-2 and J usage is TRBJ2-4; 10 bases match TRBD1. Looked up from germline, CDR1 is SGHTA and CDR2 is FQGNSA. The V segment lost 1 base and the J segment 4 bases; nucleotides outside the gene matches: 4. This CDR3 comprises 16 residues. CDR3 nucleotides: TGTGCCAGCAGCTTAGGGGACAGGGGAGGGAAAAACATTCAGTACTTC. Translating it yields CASSLGDRGGKNIQYF.

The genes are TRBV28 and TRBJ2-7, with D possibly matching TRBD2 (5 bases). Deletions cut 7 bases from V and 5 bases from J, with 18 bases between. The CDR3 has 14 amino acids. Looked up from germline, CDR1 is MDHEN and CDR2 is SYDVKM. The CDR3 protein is CASTHGEFRDEQYF. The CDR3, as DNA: TGTGCCAGCACCCATGGGGAGTTTAGGGACGAGCAGTACTTC.

The CDR3 DNA reads TGTGCCAGCAGCGTAAGAGGGGGGGCCTGGAGCCGGGACACTGAAGCTTTCTTT. This gives the protein CASSVRGGAWSRDTEAFF. V gene TRBV9 combines with J gene TRBJ1-1, with D perhaps matching TRBD1 (6 bases). Germline assignment: CDR1 SGDLS and CDR2 YYNGEE. Trimming left V 1 base short and J 3 bases short, with 22 bases between. The CDR3 contains 18 residues.

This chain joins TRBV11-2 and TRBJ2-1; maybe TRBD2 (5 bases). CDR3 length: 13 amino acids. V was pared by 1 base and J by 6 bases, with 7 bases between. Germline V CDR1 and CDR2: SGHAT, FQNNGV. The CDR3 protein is CASSLASSNEQFF. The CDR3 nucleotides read TGTGCCAGCAGCTTAGCTAGCAGCAATGAGCAGTTCTTC.

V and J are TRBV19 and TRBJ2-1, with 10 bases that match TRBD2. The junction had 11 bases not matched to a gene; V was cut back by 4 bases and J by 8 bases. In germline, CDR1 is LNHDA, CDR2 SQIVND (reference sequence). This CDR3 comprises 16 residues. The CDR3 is CASSKASGGGIHEQFF. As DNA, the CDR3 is TGTGCCAGTAGTAAGGCTAGCGGGGGCGGGATTCATGAGCAGTTCTTC.

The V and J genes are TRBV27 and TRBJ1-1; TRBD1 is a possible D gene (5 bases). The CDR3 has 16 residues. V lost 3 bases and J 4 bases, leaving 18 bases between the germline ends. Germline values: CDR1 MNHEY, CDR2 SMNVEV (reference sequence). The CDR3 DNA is TGTGCCAGCAGTTTCATGGTGGTAGGGGCCCGCACTGAAGCTTTCTTT. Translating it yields CASSFMVVGARTEAFF.

CDR3 residues: CASSDRANQPQHF. In DNA, the CDR3 is TGTGCCAGTAGCGACAGGGCCAATCAGCCCCAGCATTTT. The chain has TRBV19 and TRBJ1-5; TRBD1 matches at 7 bases. CDR3 size: 13 residues. With V trimmed by 6 bases and J by 3 bases, 2 bases remained unmatched. Germline V gene data show CDR1 as LNHDA and CDR2 as SQIVND (reference sequence). The full variable domain, completed using reference TRBV19 and TRBJ1-5, is DGGITQSPKYLFRKEGQNVTLSCEQNLNHDAMYWYRQDPGQGLRLIYYSQIVNDFQKGDIAEGYSVSREKKESFPLTVTSAQKNPTAFYLCASSDRANQPQHFGDGTRLSIL.

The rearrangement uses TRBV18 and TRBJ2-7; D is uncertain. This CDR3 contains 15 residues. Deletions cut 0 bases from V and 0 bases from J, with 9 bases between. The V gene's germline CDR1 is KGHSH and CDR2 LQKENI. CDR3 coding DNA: TGTGCCAGCTCACCACCGGTTTGGGACTCCTACGAGCAGTACTTC. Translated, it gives CASSPPVWDSYEQYF.

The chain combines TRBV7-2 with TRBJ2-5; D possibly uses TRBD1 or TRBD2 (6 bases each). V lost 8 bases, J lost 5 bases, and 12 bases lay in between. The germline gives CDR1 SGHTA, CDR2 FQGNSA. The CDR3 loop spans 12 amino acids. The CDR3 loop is CASSQGGETQYF. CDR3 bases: TGTGCCAGCTCACAAGGGGGGGAGACCCAGTACTTC.

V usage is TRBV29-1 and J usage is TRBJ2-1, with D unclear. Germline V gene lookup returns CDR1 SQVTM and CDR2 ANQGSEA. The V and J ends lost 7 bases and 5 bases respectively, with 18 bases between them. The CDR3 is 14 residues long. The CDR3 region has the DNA TGCAGCGCCGGACGGCGGTCTGGGAACAATGAGCAGTTCTTC. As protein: CSAGRRSGNNEQFF.

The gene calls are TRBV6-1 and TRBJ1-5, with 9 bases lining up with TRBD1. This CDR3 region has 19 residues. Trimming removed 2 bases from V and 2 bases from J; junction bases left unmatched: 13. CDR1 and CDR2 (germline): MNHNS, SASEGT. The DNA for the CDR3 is TGTGCCAGCAGTGAAACCACCGGGACAGGGCTTACCCGCAATCAGCCCCAGCATTTT. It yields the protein CASSETTGTGLTRNQPQHF.

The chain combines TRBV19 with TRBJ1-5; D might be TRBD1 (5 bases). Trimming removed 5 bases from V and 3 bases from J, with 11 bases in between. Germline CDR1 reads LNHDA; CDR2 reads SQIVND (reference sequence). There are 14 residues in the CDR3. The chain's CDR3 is CASSRREFNQPQHF. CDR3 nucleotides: TGTGCCAGTAGTCGCAGGGAATTCAATCAGCCCCAGCATTTT.

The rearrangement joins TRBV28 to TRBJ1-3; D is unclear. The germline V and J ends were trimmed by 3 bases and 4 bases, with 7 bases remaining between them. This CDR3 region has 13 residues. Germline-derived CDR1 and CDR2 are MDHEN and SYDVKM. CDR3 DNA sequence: TGTGCCAGCAGTTTCCAAGCCGGAAACACCATATATTTT. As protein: CASSFQAGNTIYF.

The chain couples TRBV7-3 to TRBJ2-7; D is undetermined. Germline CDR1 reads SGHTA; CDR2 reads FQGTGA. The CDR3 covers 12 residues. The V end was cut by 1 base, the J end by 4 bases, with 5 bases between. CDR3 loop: CASSLNGYEQYF. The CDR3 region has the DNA TGTGCCAGCAGCTTAAACGGGTACGAGCAGTACTTC.

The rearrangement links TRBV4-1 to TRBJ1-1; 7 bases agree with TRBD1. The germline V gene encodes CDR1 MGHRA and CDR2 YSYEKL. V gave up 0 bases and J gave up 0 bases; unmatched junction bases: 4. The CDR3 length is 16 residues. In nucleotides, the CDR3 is TGCGCCAGCAGCCAAGACAGGGGGATCCTGAACACTGAAGCTTTCTTT. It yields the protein CASSQDRGILNTEAFF.

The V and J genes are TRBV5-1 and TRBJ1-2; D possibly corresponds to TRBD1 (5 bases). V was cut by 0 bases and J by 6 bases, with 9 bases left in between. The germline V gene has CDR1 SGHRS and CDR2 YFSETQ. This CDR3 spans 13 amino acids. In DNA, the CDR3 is TGCGCCAGCAGCTTGGCTGCCAGGGATGGCTACACCTTC. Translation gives CASSLAARDGYTF.

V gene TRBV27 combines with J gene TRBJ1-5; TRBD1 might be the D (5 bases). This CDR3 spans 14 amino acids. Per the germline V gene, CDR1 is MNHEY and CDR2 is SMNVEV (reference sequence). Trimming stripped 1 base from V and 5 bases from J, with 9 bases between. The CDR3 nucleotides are TGTGCCAGCAGTTTATTCAGAGGGGATCAGCCCCAGCATTTT. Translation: CASSLFRGDQPQHF.

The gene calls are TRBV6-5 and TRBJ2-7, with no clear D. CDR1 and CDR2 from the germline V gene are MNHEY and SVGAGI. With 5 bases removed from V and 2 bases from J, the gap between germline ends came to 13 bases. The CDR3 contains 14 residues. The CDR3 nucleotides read TGTGCCAGCAGTCCTCAAAGTGGGCCCTACGAGCAGTACTTC. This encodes CASSPQSGPYEQYF.

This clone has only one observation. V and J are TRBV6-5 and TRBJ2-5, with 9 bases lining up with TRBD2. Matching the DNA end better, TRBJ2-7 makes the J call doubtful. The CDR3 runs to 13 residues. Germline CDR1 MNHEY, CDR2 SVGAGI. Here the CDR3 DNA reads TGTGCCAGCAGTCCCCTAGCGGGACACGAGCAGTACTTC. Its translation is CASSPLAGHEQYF.

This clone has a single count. The CDR3 is CASSLSRPRGQGVGGNQPQHF. Written as DNA, the CDR3 is TGTGCCAGCAGTTTATCCAGACCCCGGGGACAGGGGGTAGGTGGCAATCAGCCCCAGCATTTT. The V call is TRBV27, the J call TRBJ1-5; 11 nucleotides agree with TRBD1. There are 21 residues in the CDR3. CDR1 and CDR2 (germline): MNHEY, SMNVEV (reference sequence). Germline trimming cut 0 bases from V and 2 bases from J; bases unmatched to any gene: 15.

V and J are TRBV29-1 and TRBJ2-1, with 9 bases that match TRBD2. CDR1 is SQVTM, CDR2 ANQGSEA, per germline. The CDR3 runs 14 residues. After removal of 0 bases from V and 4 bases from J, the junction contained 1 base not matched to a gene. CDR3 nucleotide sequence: TGCAGCGTTGAAGAACTAGCGGGTTACAATGAGCAGTTCTTC. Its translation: CSVEELAGYNEQFF.

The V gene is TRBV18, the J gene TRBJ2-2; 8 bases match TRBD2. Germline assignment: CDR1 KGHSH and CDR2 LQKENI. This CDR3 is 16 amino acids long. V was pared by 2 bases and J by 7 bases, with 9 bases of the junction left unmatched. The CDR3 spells CASSPSAGGDYGELFF. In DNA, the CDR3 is TGTGCCAGCTCACCATCCGCGGGAGGAGATTACGGGGAGCTGTTTTTT. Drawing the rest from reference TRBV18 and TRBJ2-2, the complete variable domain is NAGVMQNPRHLVRRRGQEARLRCSPMKGHSHVYWYRQLPEEGLKFMVYLQKENIIDESGMPKERFSAEFPKEGPSILRIQQVVRGDSAAYFCASSPSAGGDYGELFFGEGSRLTVL.

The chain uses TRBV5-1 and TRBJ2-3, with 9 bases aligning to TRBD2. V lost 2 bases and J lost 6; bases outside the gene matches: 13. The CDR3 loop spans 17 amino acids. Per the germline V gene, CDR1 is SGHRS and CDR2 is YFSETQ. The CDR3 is CASSFDAPPSGTDTQYF. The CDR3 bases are TGCGCCAGCAGCTTTGATGCCCCGCCTAGCGGGACCGATACGCAGTATTTT.

CDR3 loop: CARKTGWGRETQYF. The CDR3, as DNA: TGTGCCAGAAAGACTGGATGGGGGCGCGAGACCCAGTACTTC. The V gene is TRBV21-1, the J gene TRBJ2-5; the D call in the table, TRBD1, was not verified against the DNA. TRBV21-1 is recorded as a pseudogene. This CDR3 contains 14 residues.

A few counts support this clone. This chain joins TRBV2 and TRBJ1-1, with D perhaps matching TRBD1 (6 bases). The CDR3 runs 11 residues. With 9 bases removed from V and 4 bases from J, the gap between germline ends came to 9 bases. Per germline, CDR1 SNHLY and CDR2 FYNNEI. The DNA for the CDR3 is TGTGCCAGTCAGGGGTTCACTGAAGCTTTCTTT. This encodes CASQGFTEAFF.